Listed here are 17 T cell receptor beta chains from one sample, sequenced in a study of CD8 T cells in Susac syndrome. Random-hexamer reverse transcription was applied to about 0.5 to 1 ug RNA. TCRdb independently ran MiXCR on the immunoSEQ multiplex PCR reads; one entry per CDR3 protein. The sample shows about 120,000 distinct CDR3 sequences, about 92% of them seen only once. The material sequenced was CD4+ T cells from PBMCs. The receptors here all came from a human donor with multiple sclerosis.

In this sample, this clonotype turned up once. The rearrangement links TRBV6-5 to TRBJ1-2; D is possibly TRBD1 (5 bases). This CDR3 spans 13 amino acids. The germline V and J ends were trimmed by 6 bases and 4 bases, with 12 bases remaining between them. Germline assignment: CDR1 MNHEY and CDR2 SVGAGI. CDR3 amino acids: CASRFIGAYGYTF. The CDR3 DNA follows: TGTGCCAGCAGATTCATCGGGGCCTATGGCTACACCTTC.

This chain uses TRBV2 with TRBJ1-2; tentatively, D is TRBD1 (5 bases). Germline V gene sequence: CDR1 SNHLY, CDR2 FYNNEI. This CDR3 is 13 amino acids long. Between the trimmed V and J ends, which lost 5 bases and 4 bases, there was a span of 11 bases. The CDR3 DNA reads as TGTGCCAGCAGTCTAACGGGACCCTATGGCTACACCTTC. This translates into CASSLTGPYGYTF.

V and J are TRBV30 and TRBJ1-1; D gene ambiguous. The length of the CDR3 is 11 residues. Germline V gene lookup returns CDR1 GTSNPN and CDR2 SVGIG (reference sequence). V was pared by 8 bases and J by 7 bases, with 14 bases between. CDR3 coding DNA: TGTGCCCAATCAGTTGGGCTTGAAGCTTTCTTT. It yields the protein CAQSVGLEAFF.

Here the CDR3 reads CASTLGGEAFF. As DNA, the CDR3 is TGTGCCAGCACTCTGGGGGGAGAAGCTTTCTTT. This chain links TRBV12-3 or TRBV12-4 with TRBJ1-1; D is possibly TRBD1 (5 bases). The V and J ends lost 7 bases and 8 bases respectively, with 11 bases between them. This CDR3 comprises 11 residues.

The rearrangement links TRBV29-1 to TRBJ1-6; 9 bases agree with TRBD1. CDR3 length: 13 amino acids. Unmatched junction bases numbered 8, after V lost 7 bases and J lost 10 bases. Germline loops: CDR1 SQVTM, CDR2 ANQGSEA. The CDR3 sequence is CSAVTGGNSPLHF. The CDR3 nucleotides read TGCAGCGCAGTGACAGGGGGAAACTCACCCCTCCACTTT.

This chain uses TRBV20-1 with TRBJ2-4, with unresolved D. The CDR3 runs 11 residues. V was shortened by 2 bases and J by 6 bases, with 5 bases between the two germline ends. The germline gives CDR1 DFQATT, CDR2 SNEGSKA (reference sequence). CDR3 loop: CSARKGNIQYF. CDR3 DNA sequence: TGCAGTGCTAGAAAGGGAAACATTCAGTACTTC.

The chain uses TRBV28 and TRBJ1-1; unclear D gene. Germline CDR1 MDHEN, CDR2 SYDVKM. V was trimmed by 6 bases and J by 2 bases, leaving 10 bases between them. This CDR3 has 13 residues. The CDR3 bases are TGTGCCAGCAGCCCGCCTCCCAACACTGAAGCTTTCTTT. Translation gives CASSPPPNTEAFF.

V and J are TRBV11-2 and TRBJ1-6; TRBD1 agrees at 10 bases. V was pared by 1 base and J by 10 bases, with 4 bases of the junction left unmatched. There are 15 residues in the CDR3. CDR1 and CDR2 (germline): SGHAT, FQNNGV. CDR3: CASSLAGTGESPLHF. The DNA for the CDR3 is TGTGCCAGCAGCTTAGCTGGGACAGGGGAGTCACCCCTCCACTTT.

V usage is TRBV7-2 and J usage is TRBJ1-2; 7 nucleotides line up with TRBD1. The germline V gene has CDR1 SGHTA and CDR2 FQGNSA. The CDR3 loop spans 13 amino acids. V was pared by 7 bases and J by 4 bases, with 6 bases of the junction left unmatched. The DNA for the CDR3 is TGTGCCAGCAATTCGGGGACAGCCTATGGCTACACCTTC. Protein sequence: CASNSGTAYGYTF.

The CDR3 bases are TGTGCCAGCAGCCCACAAGTCGCCAACTATGGCTACACCTTC. It is translated as CASSPQVANYGYTF. The chain employs TRBV7-6 and TRBJ1-2, with D unresolved. CDR3 length: 14 residues. From germline, CDR1 is SGHVS and CDR2 FNYEAQ. V was shortened by 5 bases and J by 2 bases, with 12 bases between the two germline ends.

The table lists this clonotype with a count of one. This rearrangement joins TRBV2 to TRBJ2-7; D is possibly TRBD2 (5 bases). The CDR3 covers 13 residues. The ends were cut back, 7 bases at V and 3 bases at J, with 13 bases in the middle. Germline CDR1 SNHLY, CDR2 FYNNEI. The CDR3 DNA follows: TGTGCCAGCATCCCCCGGGGAGTCTACGAGCAGTACTTC. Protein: CASIPRGVYEQYF.

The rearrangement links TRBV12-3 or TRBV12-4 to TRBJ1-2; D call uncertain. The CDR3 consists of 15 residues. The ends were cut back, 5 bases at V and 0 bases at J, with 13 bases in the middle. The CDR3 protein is CASSHTTGANYGYTF. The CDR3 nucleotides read TGTGCCAGCAGTCACACGACTGGAGCTAACTATGGCTACACCTTC.

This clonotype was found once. CDR3 in amino acids: CASSSNGATDTQYF. Written as DNA, the CDR3 is TGTGCCAGCAGCTCTAATGGGGCCACAGATACGCAGTATTTT. The V call is TRBV7-2, the J call TRBJ2-3, with D perhaps matching TRBD1 (5 bases). CDR3 size: 14 residues. Trimming shortened V by 4 bases and J by 2 bases, and 10 bases separated the two germline ends. Germline loops: CDR1 SGHTA, CDR2 FQGNSA.

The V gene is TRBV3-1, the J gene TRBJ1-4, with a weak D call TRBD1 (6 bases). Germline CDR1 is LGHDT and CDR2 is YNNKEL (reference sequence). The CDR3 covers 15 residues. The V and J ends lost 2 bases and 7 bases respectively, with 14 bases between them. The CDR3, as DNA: TGTGCCAGCAGCCAATCAGGGGCTTTGAGTGAAAAACTGTTTTTT. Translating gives CASSQSGALSEKLFF.

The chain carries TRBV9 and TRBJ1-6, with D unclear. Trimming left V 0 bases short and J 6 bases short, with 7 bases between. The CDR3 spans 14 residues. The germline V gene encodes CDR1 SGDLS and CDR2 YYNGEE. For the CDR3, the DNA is TGTGCCAGCAGCGTAGACAGTCTTAATTCACCCCTCCACTTT. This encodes CASSVDSLNSPLHF.

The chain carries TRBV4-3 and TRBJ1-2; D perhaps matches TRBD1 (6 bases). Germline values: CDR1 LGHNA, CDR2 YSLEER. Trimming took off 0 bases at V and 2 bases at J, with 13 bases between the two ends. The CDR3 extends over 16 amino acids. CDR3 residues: CASSQDLHRANYGYTF. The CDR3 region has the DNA TGCGCCAGCAGCCAAGATCTTCACAGGGCGAACTATGGCTACACCTTC.

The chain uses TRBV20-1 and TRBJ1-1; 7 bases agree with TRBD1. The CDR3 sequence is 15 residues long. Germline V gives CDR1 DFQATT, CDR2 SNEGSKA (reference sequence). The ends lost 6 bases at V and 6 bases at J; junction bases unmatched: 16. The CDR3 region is CSAPAGTGAYAEAFF. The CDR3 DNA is TGCAGTGCCCCAGCAGGAACAGGGGCCTACGCTGAAGCTTTCTTT.